This TCR beta chain was sequenced for a study of blood T cells in healthy people across ages. Study-wide findings and caveats: Not knowing donor CMV status may have confounded expanded clonotype changes. Higher naive T cell percentage went strongly together with higher TCR beta diversity. Diversity figures based on one million T cells were deemed too low.

Germline CDR1 is SQVTM and CDR2 is ANQGSEA. V dropped 1 base and J dropped 2; count of bases not matched to a gene: 2. This CDR3 comprises 14 residues. Worth noting for this clonotype: What it binds is unknown.

Next came a second PCR, run for about 7 to 12 cycles, which used a sample-barcoded 5' primer along with a J-beta primer mix. Every cDNA was tagged by a template-switch adaptor with 12 random nucleotides. TCRdb re-derived calls from the 5' RACE reads in MiXCR, one entry per CDR3 protein. The sample holds around 800,000 distinct CDR3 sequences, 50% to 65% seen once. The chain combines TRBV29-1 with TRBJ2-7; 10 nucleotides align to TRBD1. The sample comprised blood. The receptor was derived from a man older than 75 in good health. CDR3 coding DNA: TGCAGCGTTGAAGCCGGACAGGGGGCCTACGAGCAGTACTTC. It is translated as CSVEAGQGAYEQYF.